This T cell receptor beta chain was recorded in a study of cytomegalovirus exposure and HLA in healthy donors. This CDR3 is 13 amino acids long. Germline V lookup: CDR1 SNHLY, CDR2 FYNNEI. V lost 1 base and J lost 1, with 4 bases in between. Study observations and caveats: In a later analysis, at a false discovery rate of 0.05, over 15,000 TCR beta sequences matched HLA alleles. A cluster of highly shared sequence variants was likely a sequencing artifact.

The PCR contained 60 Vbeta and 13 Jbeta primers. TCRdb keeps only in-frame clones here, not all; method: immunoSEQ multiplex PCR. Of about 200,000 clones listed, roughly 84% are singletons. Concerning this clone itself: Its antigen is unidentified. Other nucleotide sequences from this sample produce the same CDR3.

This receptor was identified in a girl between 5 and 17 years old in good health and CMV-seronegative. J is TRBJ1-1 and V is TRBV2, with D uncertain. Sequenced material: PBMCs. The CDR3 protein is CASSEGANTEAFF. The CDR3 bases are TGTGCCAGCAGTGAAGGAGCGAACACTGAAGCTTTCTTT.